This entry is about one T cell receptor beta chain. The V gene's germline CDR1 is SGHVS and CDR2 FQNEAQ. This CDR3 has 12 amino acids. V lost 5 bases, J lost 0 bases, and 5 bases lay in between. The sample originates from a study of T cell responses to AZD1222 COVID-19 vaccine. Sequenced by immunoSEQ multiplex PCR; TCRdb stores in-frame clones only, minus some. Found here are nearly 200,000 clones, approximately 94% of them singletons; the top ten hold 1%. This clonotype originated in an adult who received the AZD1222 COVID-19 vaccine. The chain combines TRBV7-8 with TRBJ2-7, with D uncertain. The material was peripheral blood, obtained 28 days after the second AZD1222 dose. In DNA form, the CDR3 reads TGTGCCAGCAGCGTCGACTCCTACGAGCAGTACTTC. It is translated as CASSVDSYEQYF.